The source of this TCR beta chain is a study of T cell changes during pregnancy in multiple sclerosis. Germline trimming cut 7 bases from V and 5 bases from J; bases unmatched to any gene: 8. The V gene's germline CDR1 is SEHNR and CDR2 FQNEAQ (reference sequence). The CDR3 runs 15 residues. TCRdb's table, derived via immunoSEQ multiplex PCR, lists solely in-frame clones and lacks some. Seen here are 47,000 or so clones, around 90% observed once, and the top ten hold 5% to 6.5%. This receptor was identified in a female donor in good health, enrolled as a control in a pregnancy study. Sequencing was performed on peripheral blood, taken after pregnancy. This sequence joins TRBV7-9 and TRBJ2-2; 9 positions match TRBD1. This CDR3 reads CASTTGQGQTGELFF. The CDR3 coding sequence is TGTGCCAGCACCACCGGACAGGGGCAGACCGGGGAGCTGTTTTTT.